The 21 T cell receptor beta chains listed next were all sequenced from one sample in a study of T cell responses to AZD1222 COVID-19 vaccine. Here immunoSEQ multiplex PCR was the method, and the copy in TCRdb shows in-frame clones only, minus some. The sample shows around 130,000 clones, less than 95% of them seen only once. Sequences were derived from peripheral blood, sampled on day 0 of AZD1222 vaccination. These receptors were collected from an adult in good health.

This clone is a singleton in its sample. The rearrangement links TRBV6-5 to TRBJ2-7; 11 bases map to TRBD2. V was pared by 5 bases and J by 4 bases, with 1 base of the junction left unmatched. The CDR3 contains 13 residues. Germline lookup yields CDR1 MNHEY and CDR2 SVGAGI. The CDR3 coding sequence is TGTGCCAGCAGTCGGACTAGCGGGTACGAGCAGTACTTC. This gives the protein CASSRTSGYEQYF.

This sequence joins TRBV5-4 and TRBJ2-3, with TRBD1 identical over 7 bases. The CDR3 is 16 amino acids. V dropped 2 bases and J dropped 2; count of bases not matched to a gene: 8. Germline CDR1 reads SGHNT; CDR2 reads YYREEE (reference sequence). CDR3 in DNA: TGTGCCAGCAGCTTCGGGACAGAAGCGTCCACAGATACGCAGTATTTT. It yields the protein CASSFGTEASTDTQYF. Filled out from reference TRBV5-4 and TRBJ2-3, the complete variable domain reads ETGVTQSPTHLIKTRGQQVTLRCSSQSGHNTVSWYQQALGQGPQFIFQYYREEENGRGNFPPRFSGLQFPNYSSELNVNALELDDSALYLCASSFGTEASTDTQYFGPGTRLTVL.

The V call is TRBV9, the J call TRBJ2-7; TRBD1 aligns across 10 bases. The CDR3 is 15 residues long. Trimming removed 4 bases from V and 5 bases from J; junction bases left unmatched: 9. Germline CDR1 reads SGDLS; CDR2 reads YYNGEE. As DNA, the CDR3 is TGTGCCAGCAGCCTCTACGGGACAGGGGCCAACGAGCAGTACTTC. It is translated as CASSLYGTGANEQYF. The whole variable domain, filled in from reference TRBV9 and TRBJ2-7, reads DSGVTQTPKHLITATGQRVTLRCSPRSGDLSVYWYQQSLDQGLQFLIQYYNGEERAKGNILERFSAQQFPDLHSELNLSSLELGDSALYFCASSLYGTGANEQYFGPGTRLTVT.

The chain recombines TRBV19 with TRBJ1-1; TRBD1 matches 8 bases. CDR3 length equals 14 residues. Germline CDR1 and CDR2: LNHDA and SQIVND (reference sequence). V lost 5 bases to trimming and J lost 7 bases; unmatched junction nucleotides: 9. The CDR3 nucleotides are TGTGCCAGTAGTCAGGCAGGGGGCATCGGTGAAGCTTTCTTT. It specifies CASSQAGGIGEAFF. The full variable domain, rest sourced from reference TRBV19 and TRBJ1-1, is DGGITQSPKYLFRKEGQNVTLSCEQNLNHDAMYWYRQDPGQGLRLIYYSQIVNDFQKGDIAEGYSVSREKKESFPLTVTSAQKNPTAFYLCASSQAGGIGEAFFGQGTRLTVV.

The CDR3, as DNA: TGTGCCTGGAGAGGGGCGATCAATCAGCCCCAGCATTTT. Translation: CAWRGAINQPQHF. The rearrangement uses TRBV30 and TRBJ1-5; a weak D match, TRBD1 (5 bases). V was shortened by 3 bases and J by 3 bases, with 9 bases between the two germline ends. CDR3 length: 13 amino acids. Germline V gives CDR1 GTSNPN, CDR2 SVGIG (reference sequence).

The chain uses TRBV7-3 and TRBJ2-5; weak D call: TRBD1 (6 bases). The CDR3 loop spans 13 amino acids. V gave up 3 bases and J gave up 7 bases, with 12 bases separating them. CDR1 SGHTA and CDR2 FQGTGA come from the germline V gene. The CDR3 nucleotides read TGTGCCAGCAGCTTCAGAGCCAGGGGGACCCAGTACTTC. Its translation: CASSFRARGTQYF. Using reference TRBV7-3 and TRBJ2-5 for the parts outside the CDR3, the full variable domain is GAGVSQTPSNKVTEKGKYVELRCDPISGHTALYWYRQSLGQGPEFLIYFQGTGAADDSGLPNDRFFAVRPEGSVSTLKIQRTERGDSAVYLCASSFRARGTQYFGPGTRLLVL.

V is TRBV6-1 and J is TRBJ2-3, with D possibly being TRBD1 or TRBD2 (5 bases each). V was clipped by 2 bases and J by 3 bases, with 9 bases between them. The CDR3 has 14 amino acids. Per germline, CDR1 MNHNS and CDR2 SASEGT. CDR3 bases: TGTGCCAGCAGTGAAAGCTGGGGGACAGATACGCAGTATTTT. It specifies CASSESWGTDTQYF.

This clone showed up just once. The chain uses TRBV3-1 (or the pseudogene TRBV3-2) and TRBJ1-1; D might be TRBD1 (5 bases). The CDR3 extends over 13 amino acids. From germline, CDR1 is LGHDT and CDR2 YNNKEL (reference sequence). Trimming shortened V by 4 bases and J by 2 bases, and 8 bases separated the two germline ends. The CDR3 DNA follows: TGTGCCAGCAGCCTTCAGGGTAACACTGAAGCTTTCTTT. Translating it yields CASSLQGNTEAFF.

The chain uses TRBV25-1 and TRBJ1-6; D is ambiguous. CDR1 and CDR2 from the germline V gene are MGHDK and SYGVNS. The CDR3 consists of 15 residues. V was shortened by 0 bases and J by 9 bases, with 12 bases between the two germline ends. The CDR3 sequence is CASSEYGGKASPLHF. Written as DNA, the CDR3 is TGTGCCAGCAGTGAATACGGAGGGAAGGCTTCACCCCTCCACTTT.

This sequence joins TRBV5-1 and TRBJ1-1, with no clear D. CDR1 is SGHRS and CDR2 is YFSETQ in the germline V gene. This CDR3 region has 13 residues. The V gene lost 3 bases and the J gene lost 1 base, with 7 bases spanning the gap. CDR3 sequence reads: CASSSATNTEAFF. CDR3 bases: TGCGCCAGCAGCTCTGCAACGAACACTGAAGCTTTCTTT.

This clone showed up just once. The chain carries TRBV18 and TRBJ2-7; maybe TRBD1 (5 bases). This CDR3 is built from 14 residues. V was trimmed by 2 bases and J by 2 bases, leaving 10 bases between them. The germline gives CDR1 KGHSH, CDR2 LQKENI. CDR3 coding DNA: TGTGCCAGCTCACCAGGACAATCGGCCTACGAGCAGTACTTC. Its protein product is CASSPGQSAYEQYF.

CDR3 sequence reads: CASGTGESNTEAFF. The CDR3 DNA sequence: TGCGCCAGCGGGACAGGGGAATCGAACACTGAAGCTTTCTTT. The gene calls are TRBV5-1 and TRBJ1-1; 10 bases match TRBD1. The CDR3 has 14 residues. The J segment lost 1 base and the V segment lost 7 bases, leaving 4 bases of the junction unmatched. CDR1 SGHRS and CDR2 YFSETQ come from the germline V gene.

The chain employs TRBV6-5 and TRBJ1-2, with 9 bases that match TRBD1. V was clipped by 3 bases and J by 1 base; unmatched bases: 3. The CDR3 covers 15 residues. Germline V gene lookup returns CDR1 MNHEY and CDR2 SVGAGI. This chain's CDR3 is CASSYTGQGNYGYTF. CDR3 DNA sequence: TGTGCCAGCAGTTATACGGGACAGGGTAACTATGGCTACACCTTC.

The chain carries TRBV10-1 and TRBJ2-3; D could derive from TRBD1 or TRBD2 (5 bases each). The V end lost 0 bases, the J end lost 4 bases, and 11 bases lay between the germline ends. Looked up from germline, CDR1 is WNHNN and CDR2 is SYGVQD (reference sequence). The CDR3 is made up of 15 amino acids. The CDR3 is CASSESGTVADTQYF. The CDR3 region has the DNA TGCGCCAGCAGTGAGTCGGGGACCGTCGCAGATACGCAGTATTTT.

V usage is TRBV3-1 (or the pseudogene TRBV3-2) and J usage is TRBJ1-4; D not resolved. V shed 1 base and J shed 7 bases, with 7 bases lying between them. This CDR3 has 13 amino acids. Germline assignment: CDR1 LGHDT and CDR2 YNNKEL (reference sequence). CDR3 nucleotide sequence: TGTGCCAGCAGCCAAGTGACGGTTGAAAAACTGTTTTTT. Residues: CASSQVTVEKLFF.

This chain connects TRBV5-6 to TRBJ1-4, with D possibly being TRBD1 (5 bases). Germline V gene sequence: CDR1 SGHDT, CDR2 YYEEEE. The CDR3 runs 16 residues. The V and J ends lost 0 bases and 5 bases respectively, with 14 bases between them. The CDR3, as DNA: TGTGCCAGCAGCTTGGGGACTCAGCGGGGGAATGAAAAACTGTTTTTT. This gives the protein CASSLGTQRGNEKLFF.

This chain links TRBV15 with TRBJ1-6; D is unclear. CDR1 and CDR2 from the germline V gene are LNHNV and YYDKDF (reference sequence). Trimming shortened V by 0 bases and J by 10 bases, and 10 bases separated the two germline ends. CDR3 length equals 14 residues. Here the CDR3 reads CATSRDPLRSPLHF. The DNA for the CDR3 is TGTGCCACCAGCAGAGACCCTTTGAGATCACCCCTCCACTTT.

The chain has TRBV28 and TRBJ2-1; D might be TRBD1 (5 bases). There are 14 residues in the CDR3. Germline-derived CDR1 and CDR2 are MDHEN and SYDVKM. V was trimmed by 6 bases and J by 4 bases, leaving 13 bases between them. CDR3 DNA: TGTGCCAGCAGCTCAGGGTCCCAATACAATGAGCAGTTCTTC. Translated: CASSSGSQYNEQFF.

CDR3 in amino acids: CASSHFPGTGGRGYTF. The CDR3 DNA is TGTGCCAGCAGCCATTTCCCAGGGACAGGGGGTCGGGGCTACACCTTC. The chain couples TRBV3-1 (or the pseudogene TRBV3-2) to TRBJ1-2; 11 bases map to TRBD1. V lost 3 bases, J lost 8 bases, and 11 bases stayed unmatched. The CDR3 is 16 residues long. Germline loops: CDR1 LGHDT, CDR2 YNNKEL (reference sequence).

The chain carries TRBV2 and TRBJ1-2, with D possibly matching TRBD1 (6 bases). Between the trimmed V and J ends, which lost 4 bases and 0 bases, there was a span of 18 bases. CDR3 length: 17 residues. Germline CDR1 and CDR2: SNHLY and FYNNEI. CDR3: CASSAGVAETANYGYTF. CDR3 bases: TGTGCCAGCAGTGCAGGGGTCGCGGAGACAGCTAACTATGGCTACACCTTC.

This CDR3 is CASSEGYGYTF. CDR3 in DNA: TGTGCCAGCAGCGAGGGGTATGGCTACACCTTC. This rearrangement joins TRBV9 to TRBJ1-2, with TRBD1 as a possible D gene (5 bases). The V and J ends lost 3 bases and 5 bases respectively, with 5 bases between them. Germline V lookup: CDR1 SGDLS, CDR2 YYNGEE. CDR3 size: 11 residues.